This T cell receptor beta chain was identified during a study of shared clonotypes between healthy human individuals (dated by TCRdb to 2020 to 2021). About the full investigation: The cohort included three men and a couple of women between 18 and 49 years of age. Between about 0.9 and 10 billion PBMCs per donor were obtained by leukapheresis. Different laboratories and diverse techniques were used to prepare libraries and sequence TCR repertoires, to increase sequencing depth and limit assay-specific biases. The study deeply sequenced blood TCR repertoires of several healthy adults to estimate repertoire size and the extent of clonotype sharing between individuals. Per donor, three plates each were used for CD4 naive and CD4 memory, two for CD8 naive, and one for CD8 memory. The paper's findings and limits, for the study overall: Pairwise subsampling indicated that sequencing depth was expected to affect the degree of clonotype sharing among donors. Compared with non-shared clonotypes, clonotypes shared by all four sorted-subset donors had higher generation probabilities. Sampling was limited to blood, and TCR repertoires in tissue likely differ from TCR repertoires in blood. The genetic and exposure-history diversity represented was limited by the small number of donors. Naive subsets generally had larger estimated clonotype richness than memory subsets. Across a handful of donors, approximately 5% of naive CD4, roughly 3.8% of naive CD8, approximately 2.5% of memory CD4, and roughly 0.41% of memory CD8 clonotypes were shared. Even with the large sequencing depth, rarefaction of the sorted-subset datasets indicated that sequencing was incomplete.

Using the deep immunoSEQ assay, TCR CDR3 regions were amplified from genomic DNA by multiplex PCR. For each cell subset, the extracted genomic DNA was distributed evenly across all wells of several immunoSEQ 96-well plates, and each plate served as one replicate. For sorted subsets, each replicate PCR was loaded with approximately 0.2 ug genomic DNA, equivalent to 30,000 or so T cell genomes. Purified libraries were measured with a Qubit 3.0 fluorometer, size-checked on a Bioanalyzer 2100, and measured again with the KAPA Library Quantification kit. Every immunoSEQ 96-well plate was sequenced on a dedicated single-read 150-cycle Illumina NextSeq 550 flow cell. The authors' analysis ran thus. Because the immunoSEQ output included only junctional sequences and no quality scores, the filtering could not be the same as the filtering used for full-length reads. To assign V/J genes and CDR3, sequences were annotated using PyIR, a Python wrapper for IgBLAST v1.9, with IMGT germline references. Reads with weak V/J assignments (E-value above 1e-6), missing CDR3, stop codons, out-of-frame junctions, or ambiguous translated residues were removed. V3J clonotypes were defined as sequences sharing an identical inferred V gene, J gene, and CDR3 amino acid sequence. Percentage overlap between repertoires was computed as shared unique clonotypes divided by the size of the smaller repertoire. Richness of each repertoire was evaluated using RTK rarefaction, the Chao1 estimator, and Recon v2.1 estimates of unobserved clonotypes. For all TCRbeta clonotypes obtained by the gDNA method from several donors, generation probabilities were computed with OLGA. TCRdb mirrors the immuneACCESS table, restricted to in-frame sequences. Some clones are absent from its copies; in checked studies, under half trace to an unresolved V gene, and the reason for the others is unknown. V and J calls and clone size come straight from that table; D and trimming were deduced from the DNA. This sample comprises 2 million to 2.5 million clones, approximately 96% of them detected only once. Of the sample, about 0.13% is held by the ten largest clones.

The donors were healthy, HIV-negative adults with no recently reported acute infections or vaccinations. Only Caucasian adults living in Nashville, Tennessee, USA were represented among the donors. CD4+ T cells were enriched by magnetic negative selection, after which naive cells were positively selected on CD45RA and the negative fraction was taken as the memory subset. Blood was obtained by leukapheresis, after which PBMCs were separated by Ficoll-Histopaque density gradient centrifugation and cryopreserved in liquid nitrogen vapor phase. Analytical flow cytometry was used to check the purity and quantity of each magnetically sorted T cell population. Genomic DNA was isolated from each sorted fraction and quantified by UV absorbance on a Nanodrop 2000c. A note on this clone: Its antigen is unknown. The record has no base qualities; no much larger clone is one base away.

Per the germline V gene, SGHTA is the CDR1 and FQGNSA is the CDR2. V lost 5 bases and J lost 0 bases, and the count of bases not matched to a germline gene is 9. Counted from cysteine to phenylalanine, this CDR3 has 16 amino acids. Left in the record is the CDR3 DNA by itself, 48 bases read in frame from the first base. What was sequenced was naive CD4+ T cells sorted from blood. The cell subset or site label corresponds to: CD45RA+ positively selected. The sequence links TRBV7-2 to TRBJ2-7, and 8 junction bases match TRBD1. The TCR was taken from a man aged 18 to 35 in good health. The CDR3 has the sequence CASSPPDRGLSYEQYF. The DNA is TGTGCCAGCAGCCCCCCCGACAGGGGACTCTCCTACGAGCAGTACTTC.